The present entry profiles one T cell receptor (beta chain) with its context. What it recognizes is unknown. The data are from a study of shared clonotypes between healthy human individuals. Points from the study as a whole: Naive CD4 clonotype sharing across a handful of donors was around 5.5%. The study's rarefaction showed incomplete sorted-subset sequencing despite large depth.

Naive CD8 cells lacked CD45RO and underwent positive selection for CCR7, leaving out terminally differentiated effector memory CD45RA+ cells. Only Caucasian adults living in Nashville, Tennessee served as donors. Generated by immunoSEQ multiplex PCR, the TCRdb table keeps only in-frame clones and is missing some. There are some 2,000,000 clones in the sample; just under 95% occur only once, and 1.1% lies in the top ten. Input material: naive CD8+ T cells sorted from blood. The sequence derives from a man aged 18 to 29 in good health.

The CDR3 reads CSVDHGPDNYGYTF. DNA for the CDR3: TGCAGCGTTGACCACGGGCCCGATAACTATGGCTACACCTTC. The rearrangement links TRBV29-1 to TRBJ1-2; no clear D. The germline V and J ends were trimmed by 3 bases and 1 base, with 12 bases remaining between them. Germline V gene data show CDR1 as SQVTM and CDR2 as ANQGSEA. CDR3 length: 14 amino acids.